This T cell receptor (beta chain) emerged from a study of T cells in Graves' hyperthyroidism and ophthalmopathy. Points from the study as a whole: Ophthalmopathy was distinguished from stable hyperthyroidism by 13 V-J signatures. Ophthalmopathy got predicted by the model a median about 6.5 months before its onset.

This clonotype was recorded at least ten times. Antigen unknown. Clinical symptoms, serum thyroxine and TRAb, thyroid ultrasound and orbital computed tomography together formed the diagnostic basis. From 9 to 10 ml of fresh peripheral blood, PBMCs were isolated. This CDR3 region has 12 residues. The germline CDR1 and CDR2 sequences are SGHTA and FQGNSA. Trimming removed 3 bases at V and 6 bases at J, with 6 bases between. TCR beta CDR3 regions were amplified from RNA transcripts. RT-PCR in the first round (using the HTBI primer set) targeted the TCR CDR3. TCRdb redid the calling of the multiplex PCR reads with MiXCR, one entry per CDR3 protein. The table has over 250,000 distinct CDR3 sequences, more than 15% seen once.

V and J are TRBV7-2 and TRBJ2-1; D ambiguous. This sequence was found in a woman aged 55 to 70 with Graves' ophthalmopathy. The sequenced sample consisted of blood. The DNA for the CDR3 is TGTGCCAGCAGCTTTTATTTCAATGAGCAGTTCTTC. Translated, it gives CASSFYFNEQFF.